Shown below are 5 T cell receptor beta chains from a single sample sequenced in a study of CD8+ T cells in alopecia areata. Regarding treatment: oral pan-JAK inhibitor, 5-10 mg twice daily. Extraction and reverse transcription of RNA yielded cDNA as the sequencing template. Sequencing used immunoSEQ multiplex PCR; TCRdb keeps in-frame clones, though not all of them. Of a few hundred thousand clones in the sample, 30% to 40% were seen once. This specimen was CD4+ T cells sorted from blood, taken between weeks 30 and 35, from a patient treated with tofacitinib. The receptors were gathered from a human donor with alopecia areata.

The chain has TRBV13 and TRBJ2-3; the D gene is possibly TRBD1 (5 bases). V was pared by 8 bases and J by 1 base, with 7 bases between. From germline, CDR1 is PRHDT and CDR2 FYEKMQ (reference sequence). The CDR3 is 12 residues long. The CDR3 reads CASGARTDTQYF. The CDR3 DNA follows: TGTGCCAGCGGGGCCCGCACAGATACGCAGTATTTT.

A few counts support this clone. V gene TRBV28 combines with J gene TRBJ2-4, with 7 bases aligning to TRBD1. V lost 5 bases, J lost 1 base, and 5 bases stayed unmatched. The CDR3 contains 15 residues. Germline CDR1 reads MDHEN; CDR2 reads SYDVKM. As DNA, the CDR3 is TGTGCCAGCAGTCCATCGACAGGGGCCAAAAACATTCAGTACTTC. It codes for CASSPSTGAKNIQYF.

Only a few counts were recorded for this clone. This chain connects TRBV27 to TRBJ2-7, with 7 positions matching TRBD2. Germline CDR1 reads MNHEY; CDR2 reads SMNVEV (reference sequence). The ends lost 4 bases at V and 6 bases at J; junction bases unmatched: 9. The length of the CDR3 is 14 residues. Here the CDR3 DNA reads TGTGCCAGCAGTTCTTTGGGGGGGTCGGCCGAGCAGTACTTC. Amino acids: CASSSLGGSAEQYF.

The chain employs TRBV5-6 and TRBJ1-6; D is perhaps TRBD1 (6 bases). This CDR3 has 16 residues. Germline-derived CDR1 and CDR2 are SGHDT and YYEEEE. V was shortened by 6 bases and J by 6 bases, with 19 bases between the two germline ends. The CDR3 bases are TGTGCCAGCATCCGGAGGGGGGGCGCGGGTAATTCACCCCTCCACTTT. It is translated as CASIRRGGAGNSPLHF.

This clone was seen a few times. This sequence joins TRBV2 and TRBJ2-4, with 7 bases lining up with TRBD1. Germline assignment: CDR1 SNHLY and CDR2 FYNNEI. Trimming cost V 4 bases and J 6 bases; bases outside gene matches: 6. The CDR3 runs 14 residues. The CDR3 sequence: CASSGGAGGNIQYF. The CDR3 coding sequence is TGTGCCAGCAGTGGTGGGGCAGGGGGAAACATTCAGTACTTC.